The 22 T cell receptor beta chains below were found in one sample sequenced in a study of blood T cell repertoires in COVID-19. Sequencing was performed with immunoSEQ multiplex PCR; in TCRdb, only in-frame clones are kept and a portion is missing. The table lists about 190,000 clones, 70% to 85% of them singletons. The sequencing input was peripheral blood. These receptors were taken from a man aged 50 to 59 who had recovered from COVID-19.

V usage is TRBV7-2 and J usage is TRBJ2-7, with TRBD2 identical over 7 bases. This CDR3 contains 17 residues. V trimming: 4 bases; J trimming: 2 bases; junction bases outside the gene matches: 14. CDR1 and CDR2 from the germline V gene are SGHTA and FQGNSA. The CDR3 spells CASSSGRGGLAAYEQYF. The CDR3 region has the DNA TGTGCCAGCAGCTCGGGGAGGGGTGGGCTAGCGGCCTACGAGCAGTACTTC.

The rearrangement links TRBV5-4 to TRBJ2-3; 9 bases fit TRBD1. The J segment lost 8 bases and the V segment lost 5 bases, leaving 18 bases of the junction unmatched. Germline V lookup: CDR1 SGHNT, CDR2 YYREEE (reference sequence). CDR3 size: 17 residues. The CDR3: CASRNTKTGTGSATQYF. The CDR3 DNA reads TGTGCCAGCAGAAACACTAAAACCGGGACAGGGAGTGCTACGCAGTATTTT. Full variable domain (missing parts from reference TRBV5-4 and TRBJ2-3): ETGVTQSPTHLIKTRGQQVTLRCSSQSGHNTVSWYQQALGQGPQFIFQYYREEENGRGNFPPRFSGLQFPNYSSELNVNALELDDSALYLCASRNTKTGTGSATQYFGPGTRLTVL.

The V gene is TRBV11-2, the J gene TRBJ2-3; a weak D match, TRBD1 (6 bases). CDR3 length: 11 amino acids. Germline V lookup: CDR1 SGHAT, CDR2 FQNNGV. V dropped 7 bases and J dropped 8 bases, with 10 bases sitting between them. In DNA form, the CDR3 reads TGTGCCAGCAACGAGGGGGTTACGCAGTATTTT. Translating gives CASNEGVTQYF.

This clone has more than one count but fewer than ten. The chain combines TRBV6-4 with TRBJ2-7; 9 nucleotides line up with TRBD2. Losses at the gene ends were 8 bases for V and 0 bases for J; bases not matched to a gene: 14. The CDR3 has 17 residues. CDR1 is MRHNA and CDR2 is SNTAGT in the germline V gene. The CDR3 DNA sequence: TGTGCCAGCTATTTGGCGGTAGCGGGAGACCTCTCCTACGAGCAGTACTTC. Translating gives CASYLAVAGDLSYEQYF.

The rearrangement uses TRBV6-2 or TRBV6-3 and TRBJ1-1; 8 nucleotides line up with TRBD1. Trimming cost V 5 bases and J 3 bases; bases outside gene matches: 8. Germline V gene sequence: CDR1 MNHEY, CDR2 SVGEGT. The CDR3 totals 15 residues. In DNA form, the CDR3 reads TGTGCCAGCAGTCGGCCTCCGGGACAGGACACTGAAGCTTTCTTT. This sequence encodes CASSRPPGQDTEAFF.

The table lists this clone with many counts. The rearrangement joins TRBV19 to TRBJ1-2; 7 positions match TRBD1. Trimming removed 8 bases from V and 8 bases from J; junction bases left unmatched: 20. The CDR3 covers 16 residues. Germline loops: CDR1 LNHDA, CDR2 SQIVND (reference sequence). CDR3 sequence: CASRGSGTVARGGYTF. CDR3 nucleotides: TGTGCCAGTCGGGGATCCGGGACAGTCGCCCGTGGAGGCTACACCTTC.

This rearrangement joins TRBV7-9 to TRBJ2-7; 12 nucleotides match TRBD1. CDR3 size: 15 residues. V lost 3 bases and J lost 4; bases outside the gene matches: 4. Germline V gene data show CDR1 as SEHNR and CDR2 as FQNEAQ (reference sequence). CDR3 sequence: CASSLWDRGQYEQYF. As DNA, the CDR3 is TGTGCCAGCAGCTTGTGGGACAGGGGGCAATACGAGCAGTACTTC.

The chain combines TRBV6-2 or TRBV6-3 with TRBJ2-7; possibly TRBD2 for D (6 bases). The germline gives CDR1 MNHEY, CDR2 SVGEGT. Trimming stripped 0 bases from V and 3 bases from J, with 12 bases between. The CDR3 covers 15 residues. In nucleotides, the CDR3 is TGTGCCAGCAGTTACTCGGGACTGGTTGACTACGAGCAGTACTTC. Protein: CASSYSGLVDYEQYF.

This chain connects TRBV19 to TRBJ2-7, with TRBD2 matching 8 bases. CDR3 length: 15 amino acids. Germline V gene data show CDR1 as LNHDA and CDR2 as SQIVND (reference sequence). V lost 7 bases to trimming and J lost 1 base; unmatched junction nucleotides: 9. The CDR3 region is CASIGTRGPSYEQYF. CDR3 coding DNA: TGTGCCAGTATCGGGACTAGGGGACCTTCCTACGAGCAGTACTTC.

The sample holds a few counts of this clone. The rearrangement links TRBV30 to TRBJ1-1; 9 positions match TRBD1. Trimming removed 3 bases from V and 4 bases from J; junction bases left unmatched: 3. The CDR3 contains 13 residues. Germline values: CDR1 GTSNPN, CDR2 SVGIG (reference sequence). Written as DNA, the CDR3 is TGTGCCTGGAGGGGACAGGGAGGCACTGAAGCTTTCTTT. Translated, it gives CAWRGQGGTEAFF. The full variable domain, rest sourced from reference TRBV30 and TRBJ1-1, is SQTIHQWPATLVQPVGSPLSLECTVEGTSNPNLYWYRQAAGRGLQLLFYSVGIGQISSEVPQNLSASRPQDRQFILSSKKLLLSDSGFYLCAWRGQGGTEAFFGQGTRLTVV.

The V and J genes are TRBV3-1 (or the pseudogene TRBV3-2) and TRBJ1-5, with D possibly matching TRBD1 (5 bases). Trimming removed 1 base from V and 1 base from J, with 11 bases in between. The CDR3 is 16 amino acids. CDR1 is LGHDT and CDR2 is YNNKEL in the germline V gene (reference sequence). As DNA, the CDR3 is TGTGCCAGCAGCCAAGGGTTCCACAGGAGCAATCAGCCCCAGCATTTT. Translating gives CASSQGFHRSNQPQHF.

This chain links TRBV28 with TRBJ2-5; D might be TRBD1 (5 bases). The germline V gene has CDR1 MDHEN and CDR2 SYDVKM. Trimming pared 4 bases from V and 4 bases from J, leaving 10 bases between. This CDR3 comprises 13 residues. The CDR3 DNA is TGTGCCAGCAGTTCAGGGTTATTAGAGACCCAGTACTTC. This encodes CASSSGLLETQYF.

This chain connects TRBV6-2 or TRBV6-3 to TRBJ2-2, with 10 bases fitting TRBD2. V was pared by 5 bases and J by 6 bases, with 18 bases of the junction left unmatched. The CDR3 extends over 19 amino acids. The germline V gene has CDR1 MNHEY and CDR2 SVGEGT. The CDR3 DNA is TGTGCCAGCAGTAAACTGTCGACGAGGCCTAGCGGGAGACCCGGGGAGCTGTTTTTT. Translation gives CASSKLSTRPSGRPGELFF.

The chain couples TRBV12-3 or TRBV12-4 to TRBJ2-1; 7 nucleotides align to TRBD1. The CDR3 is 12 residues long. Unmatched junction bases numbered 5, after V lost 6 bases and J lost 9 bases. As DNA, the CDR3 is TGTGCCAGCAGCCGGACAGGTTCTGAGCAGTTCTTC. Residues: CASSRTGSEQFF.

This clone was seen ten or more times. The genes are TRBV4-2 and TRBJ1-2, with TRBD1 as a possible D gene (5 bases). V was cut by 0 bases and J by 7 bases, with 15 bases left in between. The V gene's germline CDR1 is LGHNA and CDR2 YNFKEQ. The CDR3 has 15 residues. The CDR3 sequence: CASSQEGKGQAGYTF. CDR3 nucleotides: TGTGCCAGCAGCCAAGAGGGAAAGGGGCAGGCTGGCTACACCTTC.

This chain connects TRBV20-1 to TRBJ2-1, with a tentative D call TRBD2 (5 bases). The CDR3 has 11 amino acids. Germline CDR1 is DFQATT and CDR2 is SNEGSKA (reference sequence). V lost 6 bases to trimming and J lost 9 bases, with 12 bases between them. In DNA, the CDR3 is TGCAGTGCCAACGGCGAGGGTGAGCAGTTCTTC. It translates to CSANGEGEQFF.

The rearrangement joins TRBV12-3 or TRBV12-4 to TRBJ2-7; maybe TRBD2 (6 bases). The V end lost 1 base, the J end lost 5 bases, and 9 bases lay between the germline ends. The CDR3 consists of 13 residues. The CDR3 spells CASSLGGVNEQYF. Here the CDR3 DNA reads TGTGCCAGCAGTTTAGGGGGGGTCAACGAGCAGTACTTC.

The V gene is TRBV30, the J gene TRBJ2-6; perhaps TRBD2 as D (5 bases). The V and J ends lost 3 bases and 0 bases respectively, with 15 bases between them. Germline loops: CDR1 GTSNPN, CDR2 SVGIG (reference sequence). CDR3 size: 17 residues. CDR3 DNA sequence: TGTGCCTGGAGCCGACTACGGGGTTACTCTGGGGCCAACGTCCTGACTTTC. It specifies CAWSRLRGYSGANVLTF.

V and J are TRBV19 and TRBJ1-5; 7 bases fit TRBD1. Per germline, CDR1 LNHDA and CDR2 SQIVND (reference sequence). V lost 6 bases and J lost 6; bases outside the gene matches: 14. CDR3 length: 16 amino acids. CDR3 region: CASSSTDRRGSQPQHF. The CDR3 DNA reads as TGTGCCAGTAGCTCCACGGACAGGCGTGGGTCTCAGCCCCAGCATTTT.

The CDR3 here is CASSSVTSGRLHEQYF. The CDR3 coding sequence is TGTGCCAGCAGCTCTGTGACTAGCGGGAGGCTCCACGAGCAGTACTTC. J is TRBJ2-7 and V is TRBV7-9; 13 nucleotides agree with TRBD2. This CDR3 region has 16 residues. CDR1 SEHNR and CDR2 FQNEAQ come from the germline V gene (reference sequence). V shed 4 bases and J 5 bases; nucleotides not matched to a gene: 8.

This clone showed up just once. Written as DNA, the CDR3 is TGTGCCAGCAGCTTGACTAGCGGGAGCATCCAAGAGACCCAGTACTTC. It translates to CASSLTSGSIQETQYF. The chain employs TRBV13 and TRBJ2-5, with 12 bases lining up with TRBD2. Germline lookup yields CDR1 PRHDT and CDR2 FYEKMQ (reference sequence). The CDR3 is 16 amino acids. V was clipped by 3 bases and J by 1 base; unmatched bases: 3. Full variable domain (rest looked up from reference TRBV13 and TRBJ2-5): AAGVIQSPRHLIKEKRETATLKCYPIPRHDTVYWYQQGPGQDPQFLISFYEKMQSDKGSIPDRFSAQQFSDYHSELNMSSLELGDSALYFCASSLTSGSIQETQYFGPGTRLLVL.

The chain uses TRBV25-1 and TRBJ1-1; 7 bases fit TRBD1. The CDR3 length is 14 residues. V shed 1 base, J shed 6 bases, and the junction held 5 bases outside the gene matches. Germline CDR1 and CDR2: MGHDK and SYGVNS. This CDR3 reads CASSEFKDRAEAFF. The CDR3 nucleotides read TGTGCCAGCAGTGAATTCAAAGACAGGGCTGAAGCTTTCTTT.